This T cell receptor (beta chain) was retrieved from a study of glioma-infiltrating T cells after dendritic cell vaccination. Per germline, CDR1 SGHRS and CDR2 YFSETQ. V shed 4 bases and J 5 bases; nucleotides not matched to a gene: 3. The CDR3 has 13 residues. The table came from immunoSEQ multiplex PCR; TCRdb's copy has only in-frame clones and leaves some out. Of roughly 82,000 clones detected, approximately 90% appear once; the ten largest clones hold more than 3%. The rearrangement joins TRBV5-1 to TRBJ1-1; TRBD1 matches at 9 bases. Material: blood, obtained before dendritic cell vaccination. This clonotype was sampled from a human donor with glioblastoma. The CDR3 loop is CASSGGTGTEAFF. CDR3 bases: TGCGCCAGCAGCGGAGGGACAGGGACTGAAGCTTTCTTT.